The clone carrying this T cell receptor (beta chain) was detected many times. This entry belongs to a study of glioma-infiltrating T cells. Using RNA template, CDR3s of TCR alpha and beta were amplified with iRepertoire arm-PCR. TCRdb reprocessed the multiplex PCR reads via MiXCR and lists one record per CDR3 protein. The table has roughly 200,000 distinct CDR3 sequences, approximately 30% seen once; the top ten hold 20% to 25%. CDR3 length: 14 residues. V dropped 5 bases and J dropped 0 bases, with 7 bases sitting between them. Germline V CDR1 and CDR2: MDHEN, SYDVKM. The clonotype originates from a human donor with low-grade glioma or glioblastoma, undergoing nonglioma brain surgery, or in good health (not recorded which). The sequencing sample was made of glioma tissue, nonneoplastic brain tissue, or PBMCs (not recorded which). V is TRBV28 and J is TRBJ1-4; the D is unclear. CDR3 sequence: CASSPVATNEKLFF. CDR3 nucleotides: TGTGCCAGCAGTCCGGTGGCAACTAATGAAAAACTGTTTTTT.